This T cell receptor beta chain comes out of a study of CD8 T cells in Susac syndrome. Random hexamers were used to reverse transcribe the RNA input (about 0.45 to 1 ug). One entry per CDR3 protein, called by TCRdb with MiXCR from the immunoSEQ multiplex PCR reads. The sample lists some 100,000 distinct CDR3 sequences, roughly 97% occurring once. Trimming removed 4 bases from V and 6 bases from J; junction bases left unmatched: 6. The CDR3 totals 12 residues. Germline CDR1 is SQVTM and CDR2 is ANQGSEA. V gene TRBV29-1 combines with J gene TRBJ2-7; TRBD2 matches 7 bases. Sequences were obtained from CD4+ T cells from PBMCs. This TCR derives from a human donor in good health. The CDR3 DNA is TGCAGCGTTGGGATCGGGAGGATCGAGCAGTACTTC. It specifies CSVGIGRIEQYF.